This is a list of T cell receptor beta chains from one sample in a study of OX40 agonist ivuxolimab in advanced cancers. Some clones are missing from TCRdb's copy, which holds only in-frame ones; the method was immunoSEQ multiplex PCR. The table records about 82,000 clones, just under 90% of them present only once. This material consisted of CD4+ or CD8+ T cells sorted from blood, taken in a trial of the OX40 agonist ivuxolimab. The origin of the receptors is an adult with an advanced solid tumor such as melanoma, head and neck, liver or kidney cancer. CDR3s include the opening cysteine and the closing phenylalanine or tryptophan. Each record gives: D gene, clone size, V gene, J gene, CDR3 DNA, CDR3 protein. The D gene is left open where the match is weak. Expanded clones are given a class, and other clones once, few, many or no size at all.

D gene: TRBD2; clone size: .; V gene: TRBV6-5; J gene: TRBJ2-7; CDR3 DNA: TGTGCCAGCAGTTCCGGGACTAGCGTTAAGCGTGGCGAGCAGTACTTC; CDR3 protein: CASSSGTSVKRGEQYF
D gene: .; clone size: .; V gene: TRBV20-1; J gene: TRBJ2-5; CDR3 DNA: TGCAGTGCTAGAGACCAAGAGACCCAGTACTTC; CDR3 protein: CSARDQETQYF
D gene: .; clone size: .; V gene: TRBV9; J gene: TRBJ2-7; CDR3 DNA: TGTGCCAGCAAAGCGACTATCTACGAGCAGTACTTC; CDR3 protein: CASKATIYEQYF
D gene: .; clone size: once; V gene: TRBV14; J gene: TRBJ2-7; CDR3 DNA: TGTGCCAGCAGCCAAGGACTGCCTTACGAGCAGTACTTC; CDR3 protein: CASSQGLPYEQYF
D gene: TRBD1; clone size: .; V gene: TRBV28; J gene: TRBJ2-3; CDR3 DNA: TGTGCCAGCAGTTTCGACTCAGGGGGAAGCACAGATACGCAGTATTTT; CDR3 protein: CASSFDSGGSTDTQYF
D gene: TRBD1; clone size: .; V gene: TRBV6-1; J gene: TRBJ2-1; CDR3 DNA: TGTGCCAGCAGTGCTAATTTGGGACAGGGGGCCTATGAGCAGTTCTTC; CDR3 protein: CASSANLGQGAYEQFF
D gene: .; clone size: .; V gene: TRBV6-5; J gene: TRBJ1-4; CDR3 DNA: TGTGCCAGCAGTGTTTTGGTAGGCGCGGGGGAAAAACTGTTTTTT; CDR3 protein: CASSVLVGAGEKLFF
D gene: .; clone size: .; V gene: TRBV6-6; J gene: TRBJ2-7; CDR3 DNA: TGTGCCAGCAGTTACTCTCCTTACGAGCAGTACTTC; CDR3 protein: CASSYSPYEQYF
D gene: .; clone size: .; V gene: TRBV5-8; J gene: TRBJ1-2; CDR3 DNA: TGTGCCAGCAGCTTGGGAGGACCAACTGGACTCTATGGCTACACCTTC; CDR3 protein: CASSLGGPTGLYGYTF
D gene: .; clone size: .; V gene: TRBV5-1; J gene: TRBJ2-7; CDR3 DNA: TGCGCCAGCAGCTTGGATAGGACCTACGAGCAGTACTTC; CDR3 protein: CASSLDRTYEQYF
D gene: .; clone size: .; V gene: TRBV13; J gene: TRBJ2-5; CDR3 DNA: TGTGCCAGCAGCCGATTGAAATCCGGCTTCCAAGAGACCCAGTACTTC; CDR3 protein: CASSRLKSGFQETQYF
D gene: .; clone size: .; V gene: TRBV27; J gene: TRBJ1-3; CDR3 DNA: TGTGCCAGCAGTCCCATCTTCCCGTTACCCATCTCTGGAAACACCATATATTTT; CDR3 protein: CASSPIFPLPISGNTIYF
D gene: .; clone size: .; V gene: TRBV4-2; J gene: TRBJ1-2; CDR3 DNA: TGTGCCAGCAGCCAAGAGGGTCCCTATGGCTACACCTTC; CDR3 protein: CASSQEGPYGYTF
D gene: .; clone size: .; V gene: TRBV5-1; J gene: TRBJ2-7; CDR3 DNA: TGCGCCAGCAGCTACGACAGCTACTCCTACGAGCAGTACTTC; CDR3 protein: CASSYDSYSYEQYF
D gene: .; clone size: .; V gene: TRBV28; J gene: TRBJ1-2; CDR3 DNA: TGTGCCAGCAGTTTTGGGGGCGCGTCTGGCTACACCTTC; CDR3 protein: CASSFGGASGYTF
D gene: .; clone size: .; V gene: TRBV11-2; J gene: TRBJ2-1; CDR3 DNA: TGTGCCAGCAGCTTAACCGATGGGAGGCAGTTCTTC; CDR3 protein: CASSLTDGRQFF
D gene: TRBD2; clone size: .; V gene: TRBV4-2; J gene: TRBJ2-7; CDR3 DNA: TGTGCCAGCAGCCAAGATTCTCTACCCCGGACTAGCGGGAGGAAAACCTACGAGCAGTACTTC; CDR3 protein: CASSQDSLPRTSGRKTYEQYF
D gene: TRBD1; clone size: .; V gene: TRBV7-9; J gene: TRBJ1-1; CDR3 DNA: TGTGCCAGCAGCTTACAGGGACAGGGAGGGACTGAAGCTTTCTTT; CDR3 protein: CASSLQGQGGTEAFF
D gene: .; clone size: .; V gene: TRBV18; J gene: TRBJ2-5; CDR3 DNA: TGTGCCAGCTCACCACCTGGGGAGACCCAGTACTTC; CDR3 protein: CASSPPGETQYF
D gene: .; clone size: .; V gene: TRBV5-6; J gene: TRBJ1-2; CDR3 DNA: TGTGCCAGCAGCTTGGACGGGACCGGGCCCTCTGGCTACACCTTC; CDR3 protein: CASSLDGTGPSGYTF
D gene: TRBD2; clone size: .; V gene: TRBV29-1; J gene: TRBJ2-7; CDR3 DNA: TGCAGCGCTCGGGGGGGGGCGCGCTACGAGCAGTACTTC; CDR3 protein: CSARGGARYEQYF
D gene: TRBD1; clone size: .; V gene: TRBV5-1; J gene: TRBJ1-2; CDR3 DNA: TGCGCCAGCAGCCCGGACAGGGGGGATGGCTACACCTTC; CDR3 protein: CASSPDRGDGYTF
D gene: .; clone size: .; V gene: TRBV7-2; J gene: TRBJ2-7; CDR3 DNA: TGTGCCAGCAGCTTAGTGTCTGACTACGAGCAGTACTTC; CDR3 protein: CASSLVSDYEQYF
D gene: .; clone size: .; V gene: TRBV5-6; J gene: TRBJ2-7; CDR3 DNA: TGTGCCAGCAGCTTGCGAGCGGGCTACGAGCAGTACTTC; CDR3 protein: CASSLRAGYEQYF
D gene: TRBD1; clone size: .; V gene: TRBV7-9; J gene: TRBJ1-4; CDR3 DNA: TGTGCCAGCAGCTTAGCGCCGGACAGGCTCAATGAAAAACTGTTTTTT; CDR3 protein: CASSLAPDRLNEKLFF
D gene: .; clone size: .; V gene: TRBV2; J gene: TRBJ2-2; CDR3 DNA: TGTGCCAACACCAGGGAGTACACCGGGGAGCTGTTTTTT; CDR3 protein: CANTREYTGELFF
D gene: .; clone size: once; V gene: TRBV6-6; J gene: TRBJ1-4; CDR3 DNA: TGTGCCAGCAGTTACTCTAGGGATCGAACTAATGAAAAACTGTTTTTT; CDR3 protein: CASSYSRDRTNEKLFF
D gene: .; clone size: few; V gene: TRBV7-9; J gene: TRBJ1-1; CDR3 DNA: TGTGCCAGCAGCTTCACAGGTGGGATGAACACTGAAGCTTTCTTT; CDR3 protein: CASSFTGGMNTEAFF
D gene: .; clone size: few; V gene: TRBV29-1; J gene: TRBJ1-1; CDR3 DNA: TGCAGCGTTGTGGGAACTGAAGCTTTCTTT; CDR3 protein: CSVVGTEAFF
D gene: .; clone size: .; V gene: TRBV27; J gene: TRBJ1-1; CDR3 DNA: TGTGCCAGCAGTCCGGGGACGAACACTGAAGCTTTCTTT; CDR3 protein: CASSPGTNTEAFF
D gene: .; clone size: .; V gene: TRBV7-8; J gene: TRBJ1-3; CDR3 DNA: TGTGCCAGCAGCTCGGACCTTGGCACCATATATTTT; CDR3 protein: CASSSDLGTIYF
D gene: TRBD1; clone size: .; V gene: TRBV30; J gene: TRBJ2-5; CDR3 DNA: TGTGCCTGGACTTCAGGGGGCGTCTTTCCGTACTTC; CDR3 protein: CAWTSGGVFPYF
D gene: TRBD2; clone size: .; V gene: TRBV5-1; J gene: TRBJ2-3; CDR3 DNA: TGCGCCAGCAGCTTGGTACCTGGGGGGGGAAGCACAGATACGCAGTATTTT; CDR3 protein: CASSLVPGGGSTDTQYF